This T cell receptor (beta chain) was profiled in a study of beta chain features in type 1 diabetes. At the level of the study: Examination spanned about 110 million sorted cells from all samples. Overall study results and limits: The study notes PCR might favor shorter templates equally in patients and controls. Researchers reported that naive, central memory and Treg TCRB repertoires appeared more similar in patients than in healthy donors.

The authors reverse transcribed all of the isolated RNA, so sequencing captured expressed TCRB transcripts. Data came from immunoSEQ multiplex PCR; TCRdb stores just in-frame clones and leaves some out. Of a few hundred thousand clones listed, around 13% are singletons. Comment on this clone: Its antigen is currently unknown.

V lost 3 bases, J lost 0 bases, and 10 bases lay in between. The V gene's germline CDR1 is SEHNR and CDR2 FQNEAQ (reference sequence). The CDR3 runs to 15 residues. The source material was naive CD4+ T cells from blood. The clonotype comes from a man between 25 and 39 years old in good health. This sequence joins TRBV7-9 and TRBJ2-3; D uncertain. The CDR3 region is CASSFGRISTDTQYF. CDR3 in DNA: TGTGCCAGCAGCTTCGGCAGAATAAGCACAGATACGCAGTATTTT. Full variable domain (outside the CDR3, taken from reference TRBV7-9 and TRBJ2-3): DTGVSQNPRHKITKRGQNVTFRCDPISEHNRLYWYRQTLGQGPEFLTYFQNEAQLEKSRLLSDRFSAERPKGSFSTLEIQRTEQGDSAMYLCASSFGRISTDTQYFGPGTRLTVL.